This T cell receptor beta chain was identified during a study of OX40 agonist ivuxolimab in advanced cancers. The study, taken as a whole, reports: Patients who responded partially at 0.1-3.0 mg/kg showed clonal expansion ranking among the lowest. CD4+ T cells averaged fewer expanded clones than CD8+ T cells. Within 6 weeks, CD4+ and CD8+ blood T cells expanded clonally at 0.1 to 3.0 mg/kg. Among expanded peripheral T cells, antigen specificity went undetermined.

Profiling relied on immunoSEQ multiplex PCR, and the TCRdb table lists in-frame clones only, not all of them. The data show tens of thousands of clones, approximately 86% seen once. Details on this clone: Its specificity is not known.

The sample in question was CD4+ or CD8+ T cells sorted from blood, obtained in a trial of the OX40 agonist ivuxolimab. This TCR came from an adult with an advanced solid tumor such as melanoma, head and neck, liver or kidney cancer.

CDR3 in amino acids: CATSSVPTEGDEQFF. In nucleotides, the CDR3 is TGTGCCACCAGCAGTGTACCGACAGAGGGAGATGAGCAGTTCTTC. The rearrangement links TRBV15 to TRBJ2-1; the D call may be TRBD1 or TRBD2 (5 bases each). The CDR3 is 15 amino acids. V lost 3 bases to trimming and J lost 8 bases, with 17 bases between them. Germline CDR1 and CDR2: LNHNV and YYDKDF (reference sequence).